Presented here are 22 T cell receptor beta chains from one specimen sequenced in a study of identifying expanded T cells in peripheral blood. Sequenced by immunoSEQ multiplex PCR; TCRdb stores in-frame clones only, minus some. The sample includes tens of thousands of clones, roughly 90% seen only once; the top ten take 4.5% to 7%. What was sequenced was blood. Source of these receptors: a person aged 18-69 years in good health.

The genes are TRBV11-3 and TRBJ2-7, with 7 bases lining up with TRBD1. The ends lost 5 bases at V and 2 bases at J; junction bases unmatched: 9. The germline gives CDR1 SGHNT, CDR2 YENEEA. The CDR3 sequence is 15 residues long. CDR3 protein: CASSTRTGVTYEQYF. The CDR3 region has the DNA TGTGCCAGCAGCACCCGGACAGGTGTAACCTACGAGCAGTACTTC.

The chain has TRBV30 and TRBJ2-5; no reliable D call. The CDR3 length is 12 residues. The V gene lost 2 bases and the J gene lost 2 bases, with 6 bases spanning the gap. Looked up from germline, CDR1 is GTSNPN and CDR2 is SVGIG (reference sequence). As DNA, the CDR3 is TGTGCCTGGAGTACCGGTCAAGAGACCCAGTACTTC. It translates to CAWSTGQETQYF.

This clone was seen a handful of times. This chain joins TRBV30 and TRBJ2-3, with D tentatively TRBD2 (6 bases). This CDR3 contains 15 residues. The V and J ends lost 1 base and 0 bases respectively, with 11 bases between them. CDR1 and CDR2 (germline): GTSNPN, SVGIG (reference sequence). CDR3 residues: CAWSGGGTSTDTQYF. The CDR3 DNA is TGTGCCTGGAGTGGTGGGGGGACTAGCACAGATACGCAGTATTTT.

The chain carries TRBV6-1 and TRBJ1-2; 8 bases are a match to TRBD1. This CDR3 has 14 amino acids. V lost 4 bases and J lost 8; bases outside the gene matches: 9. Germline CDR1 is MNHNS and CDR2 is SASEGT. The CDR3 DNA reads as TGTGCCAGCAGTGTAGACAGGGGCACAAAGGGCTACACCTTC. This encodes CASSVDRGTKGYTF.

V and J are TRBV2 and TRBJ1-5; TRBD1 matches 10 bases. Germline loops: CDR1 SNHLY, CDR2 FYNNEI. This CDR3 region has 15 residues. Unmatched junction bases numbered 4, after V lost 6 bases and J lost 2 bases. CDR3 amino acids: CASSVGTGGNQPQHF. CDR3 nucleotide sequence: TGTGCCAGCAGCGTCGGGACAGGGGGCAATCAGCCCCAGCATTTT.

This chain joins TRBV29-1 and TRBJ1-2; 11 nucleotides align to TRBD1. This CDR3 spans 13 amino acids. Per the germline V gene, CDR1 is SQVTM and CDR2 is ANQGSEA. With V trimmed by 7 bases and J by 4 bases, 5 bases remained unmatched. The CDR3 sequence is CSAWTGGFYGYTF. DNA for the CDR3: TGCAGCGCCTGGACAGGGGGCTTCTATGGCTACACCTTC.

CDR3 region: CASSEKPSRGPGELFF. The CDR3 coding sequence is TGTGCCAGCAGTGAAAAGCCCTCCCGTGGGCCCGGGGAGCTGTTTTTT. The V gene is TRBV2, the J gene TRBJ2-2; no reliable D call. V lost 2 bases and J lost 6, with 16 bases in between. Germline V gene lookup returns CDR1 SNHLY and CDR2 FYNNEI. This CDR3 region has 16 residues.

J is TRBJ2-7 and V is TRBV6-5, with D perhaps matching TRBD2 (7 bases). Germline V gives CDR1 MNHEY, CDR2 SVGAGI. The length of the CDR3 is 14 residues. V was trimmed by 5 bases and J by 3 bases, leaving 14 bases between them. CDR3 in amino acids: CASSPRGGGYEQYF. The CDR3 DNA is TGTGCCAGCAGTCCTAGGGGAGGGGGCTACGAGCAGTACTTC.

This chain connects TRBV2 to TRBJ2-5; D remains ambiguous. Trimming took off 3 bases at V and 4 bases at J, with 9 bases between the two ends. The CDR3 totals 13 residues. From germline, CDR1 is SNHLY and CDR2 FYNNEI. CDR3 loop: CASSEETRETQYF. In DNA form, the CDR3 reads TGTGCCAGCAGTGAGGAGACAAGAGAGACCCAGTACTTC.

The J gene is TRBJ2-7, the V gene TRBV2; D is possibly TRBD1 or TRBD2 (5 bases each). The CDR3 totals 14 residues. The V and J ends lost 8 bases and 2 bases respectively, with 16 bases between them. The V gene's germline CDR1 is SNHLY and CDR2 FYNNEI. The CDR3 coding sequence is TGTGCCAGCGGAGCGGCACAGGTCCCCTACGAGCAGTACTTC. This gives the protein CASGAAQVPYEQYF.

The V call is TRBV11-2, the J call TRBJ2-7, with D unresolved. The CDR3 contains 14 residues. Trimming removed 1 base at V and 1 base at J, with 8 bases between. Germline V gives CDR1 SGHAT, CDR2 FQNNGV. The CDR3 region has the DNA TGTGCCAGCAGCTTAGGGTGGGGTTCCTACGAGCAGTACTTC. As protein: CASSLGWGSYEQYF.

The chain joins TRBV19 to TRBJ2-5; 10 bases align to TRBD2. The CDR3 totals 15 residues. After removal of 3 bases from V and 5 bases from J, the junction contained 6 bases not matched to a gene. Germline assignment: CDR1 LNHDA and CDR2 SQIVND (reference sequence). Here the CDR3 reads CASSIRLAGVETQYF. The CDR3 DNA reads as TGTGCCAGTAGTATTAGGCTAGCGGGAGTGGAGACCCAGTACTTC.

Regarding this clone: Other DNA sequences in the same sample also yield this CDR3. The V call is TRBV5-1, the J call TRBJ1-3; unclear D gene. CDR3 length equals 11 residues. CDR1 is SGHRS and CDR2 is YFSETQ in the germline V gene. Trimming left V 5 bases short and J 4 bases short, with 4 bases between. Here the CDR3 DNA reads TGCGCCAGCAGGGCCGGAAACACCATATATTTT. Amino acids: CASRAGNTIYF.

This sequence joins TRBV5-6 and TRBJ2-1; D call uncertain. CDR3 size: 13 residues. The germline V and J ends were trimmed by 3 bases and 8 bases, with 12 bases remaining between them. The germline V gene encodes CDR1 SGHDT and CDR2 YYEEEE. The CDR3 bases are TGTGCCAGCAGCTCCACTCGCGGTTATGAGCAGTTCTTC. It translates to CASSSTRGYEQFF.

CDR3 region: CASSTSGAGYEKLFF. The CDR3 bases are TGTGCCAGCAGCACCTCGGGGGCCGGTTATGAAAAACTGTTTTTT. J is TRBJ1-4 and V is TRBV9, with a possible D match to TRBD1 (6 bases). CDR1 SGDLS and CDR2 YYNGEE come from the germline V gene. CDR3 length: 15 residues. Trimming removed 4 bases at V and 6 bases at J, with 16 bases between.

For the CDR3, the DNA is TGTGCCAGCAGCTACGGACAGGCGAACACTGAAGCTTTCTTT. This codes for CASSYGQANTEAFF. V gene TRBV7-9 combines with J gene TRBJ1-1; TRBD1 matches 7 bases. Germline V lookup: CDR1 SEHNR, CDR2 FQNEAQ (reference sequence). The CDR3 spans 14 residues. Losses at the gene ends were 4 bases for V and 1 base for J; bases not matched to a gene: 3.

The J gene is TRBJ1-1, the V gene TRBV7-2, with D perhaps matching TRBD1 (5 bases). Trimming shortened V by 5 bases and J by 5 bases, and 12 bases separated the two germline ends. CDR3 length equals 13 residues. The germline V gene encodes CDR1 SGHTA and CDR2 FQGNSA. The CDR3 reads CASSPQAGTEAFF. The CDR3 bases are TGTGCCAGCAGCCCTCAAGCAGGGACTGAAGCTTTCTTT.

This chain uses TRBV6-1 with TRBJ1-2, with D possibly being TRBD1 (6 bases). This CDR3 comprises 12 residues. V gave up 6 bases and J gave up 7 bases, with 12 bases separating them. From germline, CDR1 is MNHNS and CDR2 SASEGT. The CDR3 sequence is CASRPGERGYTF. DNA for the CDR3: TGTGCCAGCAGACCAGGGGAACGTGGCTACACCTTC.

This rearrangement joins TRBV14 to TRBJ2-1, with D possibly TRBD1 on 7 matching bases. Trimming cost V 1 base and J 9 bases, with 13 bases left between them. The CDR3 has 14 residues. Germline CDR1 is SGHDN and CDR2 is FVKESK. CDR3 amino acids: CASSQVGGGVEQFF. As DNA, the CDR3 is TGTGCCAGCAGCCAAGTCGGAGGGGGCGTTGAGCAGTTCTTC.

The chain couples TRBV5-1 to TRBJ2-5; D is unclear. This CDR3 region has 14 residues. From germline, CDR1 is SGHRS and CDR2 YFSETQ. Deletions cut 0 bases from V and 2 bases from J, with 8 bases between. The CDR3 DNA follows: TGCGCCAGCAGCTTGGGGTCACAGCAAGAGACCCAGTACTTC. Its translation is CASSLGSQQETQYF.

V and J are TRBV10-3 and TRBJ1-6, with TRBD1 matching 7 bases. Germline lookup yields CDR1 ENHRY and CDR2 SYGVKD. CDR3 size: 14 residues. V lost 4 bases and J lost 8; bases outside the gene matches: 5. The CDR3 reads CAISVKGADSPLHF. In nucleotides, the CDR3 is TGTGCCATCAGTGTAAAGGGGGCGGATTCACCCCTCCACTTT.

This clone was picked up many times. This rearrangement joins TRBV7-9 to TRBJ1-4; D is unresolved. In germline, CDR1 is SEHNR, CDR2 FQNEAQ (reference sequence). The length of the CDR3 is 13 residues. The ends were cut back, 5 bases at V and 6 bases at J, with 10 bases in the middle. The CDR3: CASSPQSDEKLFF. The DNA for the CDR3 is TGTGCCAGCAGCCCCCAGTCTGATGAAAAACTGTTTTTT.